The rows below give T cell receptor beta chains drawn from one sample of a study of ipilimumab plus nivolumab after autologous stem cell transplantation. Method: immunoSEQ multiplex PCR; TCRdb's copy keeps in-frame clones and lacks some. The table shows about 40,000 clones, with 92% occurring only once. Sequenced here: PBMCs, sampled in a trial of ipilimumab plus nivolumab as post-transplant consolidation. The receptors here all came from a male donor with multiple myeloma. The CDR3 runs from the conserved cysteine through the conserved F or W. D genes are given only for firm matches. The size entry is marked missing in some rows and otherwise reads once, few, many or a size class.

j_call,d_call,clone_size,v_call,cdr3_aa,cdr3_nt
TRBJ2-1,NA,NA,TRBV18,CASSPEQENEQFF,TGTGCCAGCTCACCGGAACAGGAGAATGAGCAGTTCTTC
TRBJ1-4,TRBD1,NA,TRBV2,CASTKGGGREKLFF,TGTGCCAGCACCAAAGGAGGGGGCCGGGAAAAACTGTTTTTT
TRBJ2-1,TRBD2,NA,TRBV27,CASSFRTSGGSSYNEQFF,TGTGCCAGCAGTTTCCGGACTAGCGGGGGGAGCTCCTACAATGAGCAGTTCTTC
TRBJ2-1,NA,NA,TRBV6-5,CASSYDSSYNEQFF,TGTGCCAGCAGTTACGACTCCTCCTACAATGAGCAGTTCTTC
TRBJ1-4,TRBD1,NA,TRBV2,CASRRQGVNEKLFF,TGTGCCAGCAGGAGACAGGGGGTTAATGAAAAACTGTTTTTT
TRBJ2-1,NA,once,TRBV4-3,CASSHGLNYNEQFF,TGCGCCAGCAGCCACGGACTAAACTACAATGAGCAGTTCTTC
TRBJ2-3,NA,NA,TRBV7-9,CASSLAAGATDTQYF,TGTGCCAGCAGCTTAGCGGCAGGTGCTACAGATACGCAGTATTTT
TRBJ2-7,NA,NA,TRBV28,CASNTGGATYEQYF,TGTGCCAGCAATACCGGTGGAGCTACCTACGAGCAGTACTTC
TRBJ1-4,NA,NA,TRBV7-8,CASSRNPEGMRGEKLFF,TGTGCCAGCAGCAGGAATCCGGAGGGGATGAGGGGTGAAAAACTGTTTTTT
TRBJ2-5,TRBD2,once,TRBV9,CASSTSGSYQETQYF,TGTGCCAGCAGCACCAGCGGGAGTTACCAAGAGACCCAGTACTTC
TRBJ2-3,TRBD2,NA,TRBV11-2,CASSSELAASTDTQYF,TGTGCCAGCAGCTCAGAACTAGCGGCCAGCACAGATACGCAGTATTTT
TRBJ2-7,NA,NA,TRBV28,CASSLRMAKVAEQSRYF,TGTGCCAGCAGTCTCCGTATGGCGAAAGTAGCTGAGCAATCGCGGTACTTC
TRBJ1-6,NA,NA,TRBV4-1,CASSLEGWGGSPLHF,TGCGCCAGCAGCTTAGAGGGATGGGGTGGTTCACCCCTCCACTTT
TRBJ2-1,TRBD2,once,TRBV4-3,CASSHVGLAGGLYNEQFF,TGCGCCAGCAGCCACGTAGGACTAGCGGGGGGGCTCTACAATGAGCAGTTCTTC
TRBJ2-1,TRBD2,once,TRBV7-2,CASSSGRAYNEQFF,TGTGCCAGCTCGAGCGGGAGGGCCTACAATGAGCAGTTCTTC
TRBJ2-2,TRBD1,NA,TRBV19,CASSKGQGRSTGELFF,TGTGCCAGTAGTAAGGGACAGGGAAGATCCACCGGGGAGCTGTTTTTT
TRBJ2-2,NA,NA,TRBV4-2,CASSQGVGGLNTGELFF,TGTGCCAGCAGCCAAGGGGTCGGGGGCCTAAACACCGGGGAGCTGTTTTTT
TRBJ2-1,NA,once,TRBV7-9,CASSLVDYGNEQFF,TGTGCCAGCAGCTTAGTTGATTACGGGAATGAGCAGTTCTTC
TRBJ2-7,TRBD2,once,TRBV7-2,CASSVGTSGSYEQYF,TGTGCCAGCAGCGTGGGGACTAGCGGCTCCTACGAGCAGTACTTC
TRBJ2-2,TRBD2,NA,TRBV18,CASSPRMGLNTGELFF,TGTGCCAGCTCACCACGTATGGGACTAAACACCGGGGAGCTGTTTTTT
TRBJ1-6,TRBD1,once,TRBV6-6,CASKRQGAVNSPLHF,TGTGCCAGCAAACGACAGGGGGCGGTAAATTCACCCCTCCACTTT
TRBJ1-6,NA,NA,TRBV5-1,CASTTREGWLPESSYNSPLHF,TGCGCCAGCACGACCCGCGAAGGGTGGCTCCCAGAAAGCTCCTATAATTCACCCCTCCACTTT
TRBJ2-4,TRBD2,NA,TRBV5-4,CASSLGGGVQYF,TGTGCCAGCAGCTTGGGGGGAGGGGTTCAGTACTTC
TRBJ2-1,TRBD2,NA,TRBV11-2,CASSPGELAGVFDEQFF,TGTGCCAGCAGCCCGGGGGAACTAGCGGGGGTTTTCGATGAGCAGTTCTTC
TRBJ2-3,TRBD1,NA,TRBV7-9,CASSLAGTGGVPDTQYF,TGTGCCAGCAGCTTAGCGGGGACAGGGGGCGTCCCAGATACGCAGTATTTT
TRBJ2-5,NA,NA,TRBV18,CASSPQGLQETQYF,TGTGCCAGCTCACCACAGGGTCTGCAAGAGACCCAGTACTTC
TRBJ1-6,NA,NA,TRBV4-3,CASSQGTTGPAGGHNSPLHF,TGCGCCAGCAGCCAAGGAACGACGGGACCAGCCGGCGGGCATAATTCACCCCTCCACTTT
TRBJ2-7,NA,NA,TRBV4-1,CASSPIRTGSSYEQYF,TGCGCCAGCAGCCCTATCCGGACGGGAAGCTCCTACGAGCAGTACTTC
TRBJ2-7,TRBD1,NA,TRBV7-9,CASSLDPQGVVYEQYF,TGTGCCAGCAGCTTAGACCCGCAGGGGGTGGTGTACGAGCAGTACTTC
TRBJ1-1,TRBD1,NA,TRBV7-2,CASSLDRSRRTEAFF,TGTGCCAGCAGCTTGGACAGGTCGAGACGAACTGAAGCTTTCTTT
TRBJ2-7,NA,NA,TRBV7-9,CASSHGTDYEQYF,TGTGCCAGCAGCCATGGGACTGACTACGAGCAGTACTTC
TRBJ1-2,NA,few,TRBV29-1,CSVLEGYGYTF,TGCAGCGTCCTCGAAGGGTATGGCTACACCTTC
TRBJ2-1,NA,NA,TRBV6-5,CASSYGRLSYNEQFF,TGTGCCAGCAGTTACGGTCGGCTTTCCTACAATGAGCAGTTCTTC
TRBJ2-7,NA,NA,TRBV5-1,CASRVRGAPSCEQYF,TGCGCCAGCAGGGTAAGAGGGGCACCGTCCTGCGAGCAGTACTTC
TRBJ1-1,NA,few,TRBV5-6,CASTWGVGNTEAFF,TGTGCCAGCACCTGGGGGGTGGGGAACACTGAAGCTTTCTTT
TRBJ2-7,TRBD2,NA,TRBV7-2,CASSSGLAVGTEQYF,TGTGCCAGCAGCTCAGGACTAGCGGTGGGAACCGAGCAGTACTTC
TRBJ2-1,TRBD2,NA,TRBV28,CASKTSGVYNEQFF,TGTGCCAGCAAGACTAGCGGGGTATACAATGAGCAGTTCTTC
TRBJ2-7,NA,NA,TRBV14,CASSQDWFTYEQYF,TGTGCCAGCAGCCAAGATTGGTTTACCTACGAGCAGTACTTC
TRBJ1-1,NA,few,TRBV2,CASSEGWGEAFF,TGTGCCAGCAGTGAAGGGTGGGGTGAAGCTTTCTTT
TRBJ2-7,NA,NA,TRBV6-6,CASRGDGHEQYF,TGTGCCAGCAGGGGGGACGGTCACGAGCAGTACTTC